The sequence of this T cell receptor beta chain was determined in a study of T-cell reconstitution after alpha-beta-depleted transplantation in children (dated by TCRdb to about 2016). Context from the whole study: Using TCR repertoire profiling, the study followed T-cell immune reconstitution in a quantitative way in children after TCRalphabeta/CD19-depleted allogeneic hematopoietic cell transplantation.

Reading the label with the study, this specimen's treatment or condition is: allogeneic hematopoietic cell transplantation with graft depleted of TCRalphabeta T cells and CD19 B cells. Transplant recipients were children who received TCRalphabeta/CD19-depleted allogeneic hematopoietic cell grafts. To prepare the library, PCR was applied. For sequencing, an Illumina HiSeq 2500 was employed. TCR libraries were prepared with molecular barcoding, using unique molecular identifiers to normalize TCRbeta repertoire quantification. In-frame beta chains were kept once TCRdb had trimmed the public reads at Q25 with fastp and called clones with MiXCR. Records with the same CDR3 protein are collapsed into one entry carrying the most frequent genes and DNA. This sample is represented by about 200,000 distinct CDR3 sequences; around 8.4% of them were singletons. The ten largest clonotypes hold 35% of the sample.

Concerning this clonotype itself: What this receptor recognizes is not known. No base quality values were provided; no much bigger clone lies one nucleotide off.

From the cysteine up to the phenylalanine, the CDR3 has a length of 21 residues. Just the 63-base CDR3 DNA is kept, in frame starting at base 1. Trimming leaves V shorter by 0 bases and J shorter by 2 bases, with the junction holding 20 bases beyond the gene matches. Based on the germline V gene (reference sequence), the CDR1 and CDR2 sequences are SGHNT and YYREEE. The full study reports these points: Over subsequent months, a decline in hyperexpanded clone frequencies was noted, and after one year, T-cell counts and TCRbeta diversity were mostly ascribed to newly produced T cells. In some patients, the high TCRbeta diversity seen at day 60 was put down to recipient T cells and intrathymic progenitors that had survived conditioning. The apparently early recovery of alphabetaT-cell counts about two months after transplant reportedly depended on only several hundred rapidly expanded clones that came from non-depleted graft cells.

Sequencing was performed on PBMCs, mostly from graft donor cells, taken 360 days after TCRalphabeta/CD19-depleted stem cell transplant. The rearranged chain carries TRBV5-4 and TRBJ1-5, and 7 junctional nucleotides match TRBD1. This clonotype was sampled from a male patient between 2 and 10 years old who had a stem cell transplant for acute myeloid leukemia, so the T cells may come from the graft donor. CDR3 loop: CASSLALGDRDSGYGNQPQHF. The DNA is TGTGCCAGCAGCTTGGCTCTAGGCGACAGGGACTCCGGTTACGGCAATCAGCCCCAGCATTTT.